This T cell receptor (beta chain) was obtained from a study of cytomegalovirus exposure and HLA in healthy donors. For the study at large: In terms of ancestry, the Caucasian-associated cluster contained 81% of the 350 to 450 genotyped donors. Broader study findings: A classifier reportedly called cytomegalovirus status with high sensitivity and specificity. Later on, analysis showed that most CMV-associated TCR beta chains appeared to be HLA-restricted.

Trimming cost V 0 bases and J 5 bases, with 13 bases left between them. Germline CDR1 MGHRA, CDR2 YSYEKL. The CDR3 is 15 amino acids. PCR involved 60 Vbeta and 13 Jbeta primers. Repertoires were generated with immunoSEQ multiplex PCR, while TCRdb's copy carries only in-frame clones and drops some. The sample is made up of 110,000 to 150,000 clones, and the top ten hold about 0.96% of it. As for this clone: No antigen is known for it.

This clonotype was obtained from a male donor in good health and CMV-seronegative. Specimen: PBMCs. V usage is TRBV4-1 and J usage is TRBJ2-5; D is ambiguous. The CDR3 DNA is TGCGCCAGCAGCCAAGATGGCCGTACGAGGGAGACCCAGTACTTC. The encoded protein is CASSQDGRTRETQYF.